Included here is one TCR beta chain sequence, with context. These data are taken from a study of blood T cell repertoires in COVID-19. Overall study context: Specimens from acute and convalescent COVID-19 originated in the United States, Italy and Spain. T cells, B-cell-depleted T cells, or PBMCs provided the cDNA or gDNA that served as material.

In the original processing: How many nucleated cells were present was estimated from reference gene primer amplification. Profiling relied on immunoSEQ multiplex PCR, and the TCRdb table lists in-frame clones only, not all of them. V and J calls plus clone size are reproduced from that table; the DNA served to infer D and trimming. The table has 200,000 to 300,000 clones, approximately 85% seen once. Trimming shortened V by 0 bases and J by 0 bases, and 13 bases separated the two germline ends. The CDR3 has 17 amino acids. Germline CDR1 is SGHRS and CDR2 is YFSETQ. This clonotype was sampled from a middle-aged man with acute or convalescent COVID-19. The specimen was peripheral blood. The chain joins TRBV5-1 to TRBJ1-5; D gene ambiguous. The DNA of the CDR3 is TGCGCCAGCAGCTTGGCTCTGGGGAGATTTAGCAATCAGCCCCAGCATTTT. Translating it yields CASSLALGRFSNQPQHF.